These 9 T cell receptor beta chains share one sample of origin, sequenced in a study of blood T cell repertoires in COVID-19. The assay was immunoSEQ multiplex PCR, and TCRdb's table has in-frame clones only and misses some. The sample contains around 26,000 clones, around 93% of which appear only once. Input material: peripheral blood. These receptors were taken from a human donor in a cohort sampled during active COVID-19.

V and J are TRBV6-6 and TRBJ1-1; 11 bases match TRBD1. Germline CDR1 reads MNHNY; CDR2 reads SVGAGI (reference sequence). The CDR3 is made up of 16 amino acids. Losses at the gene ends were 6 bases for V and 1 base for J; bases not matched to a gene: 7. The CDR3 loop is CASSYGQGAGNTEAFF. CDR3 nucleotide sequence: TGTGCCAGCAGCTATGGACAGGGGGCGGGGAACACTGAAGCTTTCTTT.

The gene calls are TRBV24-1 and TRBJ2-2, with TRBD2 matching 10 bases. Germline CDR1 KGHDR, CDR2 SFDVKD. The J segment lost 7 bases and the V segment lost 3 bases, leaving 10 bases of the junction unmatched. There are 17 residues in the CDR3. The CDR3 DNA reads as TGTGCCACCAGTGATGCAACTCCGGGACTAGCGCGCGGGGAGCTGTTTTTT. Residues: CATSDATPGLARGELFF.

The rearrangement uses TRBV30 and TRBJ2-7; 7 positions agree with TRBD1. V was clipped by 0 bases and J by 12 bases; unmatched bases: 5. This CDR3 region has 11 residues. CDR1 is GTSNPN and CDR2 is SVGIG in the germline V gene (reference sequence). The CDR3 protein is CAWSVTRGSYF. CDR3 coding DNA: TGTGCCTGGAGTGTAACCAGGGGGTCGTACTTC.

The chain is built from TRBV6-5 and TRBJ2-2, with a weak D call TRBD1 (5 bases). This CDR3 is built from 14 residues. The germline CDR1 and CDR2 sequences are MNHEY and SVGAGI. Trimming removed 6 bases from V and 0 bases from J, with 8 bases in between. CDR3 coding DNA: TGTGCCAGCAGCAGGACATCGAACACCGGGGAGCTGTTTTTT. This translates into CASSRTSNTGELFF.

The V gene is TRBV7-9, the J gene TRBJ1-1, with D possibly TRBD1 on 5 matching bases. This CDR3 is 14 amino acids long. V was trimmed by 7 bases and J by 4 bases, leaving 16 bases between them. Germline-derived CDR1 and CDR2 are SEHNR and FQNEAQ (reference sequence). The CDR3 protein is CASTRGGIGTEAFF. In nucleotides, the CDR3 is TGTGCCAGCACCCGCGGGGGAATCGGCACTGAAGCTTTCTTT.

The chain links TRBV30 to TRBJ1-5, with 9 bases fitting TRBD1. The CDR3 runs 13 residues. CDR1 and CDR2 from the germline V gene are GTSNPN and SVGIG (reference sequence). V lost 5 bases to trimming and J lost 7 bases; unmatched junction nucleotides: 6. DNA for the CDR3: TGTGCCTGGGGGACAGGGCCGGGACAGCCCCAGCATTTT. Amino acid sequence: CAWGTGPGQPQHF.

The chain has TRBV4-3 and TRBJ1-2; TRBD1 might be the D (5 bases). Trimming took off 0 bases at V and 6 bases at J, with 14 bases between the two ends. The germline V gene encodes CDR1 LGHNA and CDR2 YSLEER. CDR3 length: 15 residues. As DNA, the CDR3 is TGCGCCAGCAGCCAAGAGCCAGGGCTTGTGGATGGCTACACCTTC. Its protein is CASSQEPGLVDGYTF.

The CDR3 spells CASRTSGGVTDTQYF. In DNA, the CDR3 is TGTGCCAGCCGGACTAGCGGGGGGGTCACAGATACGCAGTATTTT. The chain carries TRBV6-5 and TRBJ2-3; TRBD2 matches at 15 bases. Germline-derived CDR1 and CDR2 are MNHEY and SVGAGI. The CDR3 length is 15 residues. With V trimmed by 8 bases and J by 2 bases, 2 bases remained unmatched.

The chain joins TRBV4-3 to TRBJ1-6, with D hard to call. Trimming cost V 1 base and J 11 bases, with 9 bases left between them. CDR3 size: 13 residues. Germline CDR1 LGHNA, CDR2 YSLEER. This CDR3 is CASSQARSPPLHF. CDR3 in DNA: TGCGCCAGCAGCCAAGCCCGGAGTCCACCCCTCCACTTT.